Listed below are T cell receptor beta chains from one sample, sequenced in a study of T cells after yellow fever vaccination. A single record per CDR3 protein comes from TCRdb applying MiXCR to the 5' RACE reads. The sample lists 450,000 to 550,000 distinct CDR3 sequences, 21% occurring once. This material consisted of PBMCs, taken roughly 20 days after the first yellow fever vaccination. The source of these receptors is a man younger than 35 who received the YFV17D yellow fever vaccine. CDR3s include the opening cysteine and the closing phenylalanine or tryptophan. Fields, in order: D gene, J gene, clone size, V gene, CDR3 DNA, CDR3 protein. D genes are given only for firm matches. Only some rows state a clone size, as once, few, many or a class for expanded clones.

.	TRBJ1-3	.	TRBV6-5	TGTGCCAGCAGTTACTCGAGACAGCGGTTTTACTCTGGAAACACCATATATTTT	CASSYSRQRFYSGNTIYF
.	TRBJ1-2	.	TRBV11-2	TGTGCCAGCAGCTTAGATGGCGCAGGAGGCTACACCTTC	CASSLDGAGGYTF
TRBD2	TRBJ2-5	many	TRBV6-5	TGTGCCAGCTGGCCCTCCGGGACTAGCGGGCAGACCCAGTACTTC	CASWPSGTSGQTQYF
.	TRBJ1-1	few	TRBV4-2	TGTGCCAGCAGCCAGGCCAGGGAGGCTCCTGAAGCTTTCTTT	CASSQAREAPEAFF
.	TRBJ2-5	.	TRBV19	TGTGCCAGTAGTATAGATCAGAACTTCCAAGAGACCCAGTACTTC	CASSIDQNFQETQYF
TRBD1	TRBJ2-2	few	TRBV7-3	TGTGCCAGCAGCTTATACCCCGGGGCAGGGGGATCGGATACCGGGGAGCTGTTTTTT	CASSLYPGAGGSDTGELFF
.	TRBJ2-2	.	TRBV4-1	TGCGCCAGCAGCCAAGTTCCCGGGGAGCTGTTTTTT	CASSQVPGELFF
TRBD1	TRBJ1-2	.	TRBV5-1	TGCGCCAGCAGCTCCAACAGGGGATCAGGCTATGGCTACACCTTC	CASSSNRGSGYGYTF
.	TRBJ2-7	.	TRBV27	TGTGCCAGCAGTTTACCCTCAGAGCATCATGCCTACGAGCAGTACTTC	CASSLPSEHHAYEQYF
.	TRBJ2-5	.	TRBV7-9	TGTGCCAGCAGCTTCCCTTGGGCTAGCCAAGAGACCCAGTACTTC	CASSFPWASQETQYF
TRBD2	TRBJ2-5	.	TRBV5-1	TGCGCCAGCAGCTATAGCGGGGGGGCCGTCGAGACCAAGTACTTC	CASSYSGGAVETKYF
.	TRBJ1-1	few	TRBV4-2	TGTGCCAGCGGGAAAGGACCAGTTGACCTCAATTCGAACACTGAAGCTTTCTTT	CASGKGPVDLNSNTEAFF
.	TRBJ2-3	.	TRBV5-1	TGCGCCAGCAGCTTGGGCGGGGGCTTTACAGATACGCAGTATTTT	CASSLGGGFTDTQYF
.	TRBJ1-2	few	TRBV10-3	TGTGCCTCGAACCGGGACAACTCTGGCTACACCTTC	CASNRDNSGYTF
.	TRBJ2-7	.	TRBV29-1	TGCAGCGTTCGGGACACTACCTACGAGCAGTACTTC	CSVRDTTYEQYF
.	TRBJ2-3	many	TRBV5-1	TGCGCCAGCAGCCACCCCGACTCATCTACGCAGTATTTT	CASSHPDSSTQYF
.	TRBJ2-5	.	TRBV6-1	TGTGCCCACTCGGTAGAGACCCAGTACTTC	CAHSVETQYF
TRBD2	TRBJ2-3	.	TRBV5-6	TGTGCCAGCAGCGGGGTAGCGGGGAGCACTAGCACAGATACGCAGTATTTT	CASSGVAGSTSTDTQYF
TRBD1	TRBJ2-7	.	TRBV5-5	TGTGCCAGCAGCTTACCGGGACAGCCCCCCTACGAGCAGTACTTC	CASSLPGQPPYEQYF
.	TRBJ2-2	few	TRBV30	TGTGCCTGGAGCCTTAGTTGGGAGCTGTTTTTT	CAWSLSWELFF
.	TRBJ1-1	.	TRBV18	TGTGCCAGCTCACGTTCGGAGAACACTGAAGCTTTCTTT	CASSRSENTEAFF
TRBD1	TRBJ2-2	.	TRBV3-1	TGTGCCAGCAGCCCCACCCACCTCGGGACAGGGGAAACCGGGGAGCTGTTTTTT	CASSPTHLGTGETGELFF
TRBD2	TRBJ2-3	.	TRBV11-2	TGTGCCAGCAGCTTCGCCGGGACTAGAGGTGATACGCAGTATTTT	CASSFAGTRGDTQYF
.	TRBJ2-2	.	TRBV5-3	TGTGCCATGGGCCCGGGGCGCCTCTGGGAGCTGTTTTTT	CAMGPGRLWELFF
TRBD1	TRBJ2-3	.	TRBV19	TGTGCCAGTAGTAGACAACAGGGGGCCGCAGATACGCAGTATTTT	CASSRQQGAADTQYF
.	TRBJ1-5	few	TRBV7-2	TGTGCCAGCAGACAAGTCGGTAGCAATCAGCCCCAGCATTTT	CASRQVGSNQPQHF
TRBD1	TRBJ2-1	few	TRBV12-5	TGTGCTAGTGGTTTCTGGACAGGTCATGAGCAGTTCTTC	CASGFWTGHEQFF
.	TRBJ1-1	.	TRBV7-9	TGTGCCAGCAGCCCCGTCCTCCTCAGTGAAGCTTTCTTT	CASSPVLLSEAFF
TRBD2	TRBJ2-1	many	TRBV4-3	TGCGCCAGCAGCCAAGATGTAGCGGGGGCGAGCTCCTACAATGAGCAGTTCTTC	CASSQDVAGASSYNEQFF
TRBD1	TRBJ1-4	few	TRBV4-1	TGCGCCAGCAGCCAAGATGAGGACAGGGGCAATGAAAAACTGTTTTTT	CASSQDEDRGNEKLFF
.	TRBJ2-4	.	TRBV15	TGTGCCACCAGCACAGGTCTAGCCAAAAACATTCAGTACTTC	CATSTGLAKNIQYF
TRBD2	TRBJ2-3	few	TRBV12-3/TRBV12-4	TGTGCCAGCAGTCGTCCGGGCGGGGGGGGCCGAGCAGATACGCAGTATTTT	CASSRPGGGGRADTQYF
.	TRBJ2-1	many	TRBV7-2	TGTGCCAGCAGCTTAAGACGGGGGACCTACAATGAGCAGTTCTTC	CASSLRRGTYNEQFF
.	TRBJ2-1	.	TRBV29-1	TGCAGCGTTGGTTGGAATGAGCAGTTCTTC	CSVGWNEQFF
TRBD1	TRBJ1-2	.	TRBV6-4	TGTGCCCGTCGGACAGGGGATAACTATGGCTACACCTTC	CARRTGDNYGYTF
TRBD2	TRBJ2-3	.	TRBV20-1	TGCAGTGCTAGTCCCGGACTAGCCTCCGTAGCAGATACGCAGTATTTT	CSASPGLASVADTQYF
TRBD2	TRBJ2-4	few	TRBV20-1	TGCAGTGCTGTAGCGGGGAGAAACATTCAGTACTTC	CSAVAGRNIQYF
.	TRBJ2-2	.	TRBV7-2	TGTGCCAGCAGCTTAGTGGCGGGAAGCGGCGGGGAGCTGTTTTTT	CASSLVAGSGGELFF
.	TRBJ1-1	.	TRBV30	TGTGCCTGGAGTGCGTGGAACACTGAAGCTTTCTTT	CAWSAWNTEAFF
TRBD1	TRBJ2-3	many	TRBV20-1	TGCAGTGCAAACAGGGGGCTGGGCACAGATACGCAGTATTTT	CSANRGLGTDTQYF
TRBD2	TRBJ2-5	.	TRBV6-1	TGTGCCAGCAGCCCGCGGGGGGTCCCCCTAAAGACCCAGTACTTC	CASSPRGVPLKTQYF
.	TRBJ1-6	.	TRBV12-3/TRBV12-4	TGTGCCATCTCCAAGCGGGATAATTCACCCCTCCACTTT	CAISKRDNSPLHF
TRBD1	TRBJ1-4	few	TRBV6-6	TGTGCCAGCAGTGTGACAGGGCGTGAAAAACTGTTTTTT	CASSVTGREKLFF
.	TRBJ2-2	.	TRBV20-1	TGCAGTGGGAGGGTGTCAAACACCGGGGAGCTGTTTTTT	CSGRVSNTGELFF
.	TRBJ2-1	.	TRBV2	TGTGCCAGCAGTTCTAGTGACCATGAGCAGTTCTTC	CASSSSDHEQFF
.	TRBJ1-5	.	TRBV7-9	TGTGCCAGCAGCCAAGGGGTTGGAGGGAATCAGCCCCAGCATTTT	CASSQGVGGNQPQHF
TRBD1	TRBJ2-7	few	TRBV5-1	TGCGCCAGCAGCTTGCCGGGACAGGGGGCAAGCTCCTACGAGCAGTACTTC	CASSLPGQGASSYEQYF
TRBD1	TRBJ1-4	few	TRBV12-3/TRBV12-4	TGTGCCAGCAGGCCCGGGACAGGCGTTGCAACTAATGAAAAACTGTTTTTT	CASRPGTGVATNEKLFF
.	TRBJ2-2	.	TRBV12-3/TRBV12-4	TGTGCCAGCCTCCCCGGGGTGTTGGCCGGGGAGCTGTTTTTT	CASLPGVLAGELFF
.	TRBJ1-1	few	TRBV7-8	TGTGCCAGCAGCCCCACTAATGGGGACACTGAAGCTTTCTTT	CASSPTNGDTEAFF
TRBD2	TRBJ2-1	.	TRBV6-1	TGTGCCAGCAGACTTGTCTCGGGGGGTAATGAGCAGTTCTTC	CASRLVSGGNEQFF
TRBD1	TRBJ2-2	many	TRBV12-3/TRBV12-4	TGTGCCAGCAGGGTGGGACAGGTGAACACCGGGGAGCTGTTTTTT	CASRVGQVNTGELFF
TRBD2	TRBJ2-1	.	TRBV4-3	TGCGCCAGCAGCCCGCTAGCGGGGGTTCCTTTATCCTACAATGAGCAGTTCTTC	CASSPLAGVPLSYNEQFF
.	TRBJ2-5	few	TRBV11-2	TGTGCCAGCAGCTTATTTCTGGGGGGCGCTTTTGAAGAGACCCAGTACTTC	CASSLFLGGAFEETQYF
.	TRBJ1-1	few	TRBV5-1	TGCGCCAGCAGCCTCGGACGGGACTCTGAAGCTTTCTTT	CASSLGRDSEAFF
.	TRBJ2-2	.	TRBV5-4	TGTGCCAGCAGCTCGGACCCTTCGGAGCTGTTTTTT	CASSSDPSELFF
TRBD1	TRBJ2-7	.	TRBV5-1	TGCGCCAGCAGCTTGGCCGCCGGGACAGGGGCCTACGAGCAGTACTTC	CASSLAAGTGAYEQYF
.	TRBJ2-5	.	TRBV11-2	TGTGCCAGCAGCTTAGTGACGGGGGAGACCCAGTACTTC	CASSLVTGETQYF